One sample yielded the 30 T cell receptor beta chains listed below, sequenced in a study of OX40 agonist ivuxolimab in advanced cancers. Clones were read by immunoSEQ multiplex PCR, and TCRdb kept only the in-frame ones, dropping some. The table lists approximately 58,000 clones, about 81% of them singletons, with around 0.71% in the top ten. This specimen was CD4+ or CD8+ T cells sorted from blood, taken in a trial of the OX40 agonist ivuxolimab. The receptor set was obtained from an adult with an advanced solid tumor such as melanoma, head and neck, liver or kidney cancer.

This chain joins TRBV11-2 and TRBJ2-3, with 16 bases that match TRBD2. V gave up 5 bases and J gave up 5 bases; unmatched junction bases: 10. There are 18 residues in the CDR3. In germline, CDR1 is SGHAT, CDR2 FQNNGV. The CDR3 protein is CASSRAGTSGGALDTQYF. CDR3 bases: TGTGCCAGCAGCCGTGCCGGGACTAGCGGGGGGGCCTTAGATACGCAGTATTTT.

The chain combines TRBV9 with TRBJ1-1; no clear D. CDR1 and CDR2 (germline): SGDLS, YYNGEE. V lost 0 bases to trimming and J lost 3 bases, with 6 bases between them. The CDR3 consists of 13 residues. In DNA form, the CDR3 reads TGTGCCAGCAGCGTAGGCCCTGACACTGAAGCTTTCTTT. This sequence encodes CASSVGPDTEAFF.

The CDR3 nucleotides read TGCGCCAGCAGCTTGGCCATCGGGGTGAACACTGAAGCTTTCTTT. As protein: CASSLAIGVNTEAFF. The chain uses TRBV5-1 and TRBJ1-1; no clear D. The V end lost 0 bases, the J end lost 0 bases, and 9 bases lay between the germline ends. Germline V gives CDR1 SGHRS, CDR2 YFSETQ. The CDR3 is 15 amino acids.

The V call is TRBV11-2, the J call TRBJ2-5, with D possibly being TRBD1 (5 bases). This CDR3 region has 14 residues. Looked up from germline, CDR1 is SGHAT and CDR2 is FQNNGV. V gave up 4 bases and J gave up 5 bases, with 14 bases separating them. CDR3 amino acids: CASSSFQGSETQYF. The DNA of the CDR3 is TGTGCCAGCAGCTCCTTCCAGGGTTCGGAGACCCAGTACTTC.

The V gene is TRBV11-3, the J gene TRBJ1-3; D is unresolved. V was cut by 5 bases and J by 0 bases, with 5 bases left in between. Germline V gives CDR1 SGHNT, CDR2 YENEEA. This CDR3 is 13 amino acids long. CDR3 DNA sequence: TGTGCCAGCAGCGCCGCCTCTGGAAACACCATATATTTT. Translating it yields CASSAASGNTIYF.

To note about this clone: The sample contains more than one DNA sequence encoding this CDR3. The chain links TRBV2 to TRBJ2-7, with a tentative D call TRBD1 (6 bases). This CDR3 contains 12 residues. The V end lost 7 bases, the J end lost 3 bases, and 10 bases lay between the germline ends. CDR1 is SNHLY and CDR2 is FYNNEI in the germline V gene. The CDR3 nucleotides read TGTGCCAGCACCAGGACAGTCTACGAGCAGTACTTC. As protein: CASTRTVYEQYF.

The chain has TRBV6-4 and TRBJ2-5, with D unclear. The CDR3 is 12 residues long. Trimming pared 6 bases from V and 2 bases from J, leaving 7 bases between. Germline CDR1 and CDR2: MRHNA and SNTAGT. This chain's CDR3 is CASSRQQETQYF. CDR3 nucleotide sequence: TGTGCCAGCAGCCGACAACAAGAGACCCAGTACTTC.

The chain couples TRBV5-1 to TRBJ2-1; tentative D call: TRBD2 (7 bases). Trimming took off 6 bases at V and 2 bases at J, with 18 bases between the two ends. The germline CDR1 and CDR2 sequences are SGHRS and YFSETQ. The CDR3 is 16 residues long. The CDR3 sequence is CASTKGGGGTYNEQFF. The CDR3 region has the DNA TGCGCCAGCACCAAAGGAGGGGGAGGGACCTACAATGAGCAGTTCTTC.

This sequence joins TRBV14 and TRBJ2-1; D may be TRBD1 or TRBD2 (5 bases each). Looked up from germline, CDR1 is SGHDN and CDR2 is FVKESK. This CDR3 has 14 residues. Trimming left V 2 bases short and J 6 bases short, with 11 bases between. CDR3 region: CASSQLGRFNEQFF. The CDR3 coding sequence is TGTGCCAGCAGCCAATTGGGACGTTTCAATGAGCAGTTCTTC. Using reference TRBV14 and TRBJ2-1 for the parts outside the CDR3, the full variable domain is EAGVTQFPSHSVIEKGQTVTLRCDPISGHDNLYWYRRVMGKEIKFLLHFVKESKQDESGMPNNRFLAERTGGTYSTLKVQPAELEDSGVYFCASSQLGRFNEQFFGPGTRLTVL.

This clone occurred once. The chain recombines TRBV7-8 with TRBJ2-1; weak D call: TRBD2 (6 bases). Germline V lookup: CDR1 SGHVS, CDR2 FQNEAQ. Trimming took off 8 bases at V and 2 bases at J, with 19 bases between the two ends. The CDR3 has 16 amino acids. CDR3 DNA sequence: TGTGCCAGCGGGCACCAAGCGGGCGTCACCTACAATGAGCAGTTCTTC. Encoded protein: CASGHQAGVTYNEQFF.

The chain carries TRBV5-1 and TRBJ2-6; TRBD1 or TRBD2 may be the D gene (5 bases each). Trimming shortened V by 0 bases and J by 2 bases, and 9 bases separated the two germline ends. CDR1 SGHRS and CDR2 YFSETQ come from the germline V gene. The CDR3 runs 16 residues. CDR3 loop: CASSLVSGPGANVLTF. CDR3 DNA sequence: TGCGCCAGCAGCTTGGTTTCGGGGCCTGGGGCCAACGTCCTGACTTTC.

This chain links TRBV7-9 with TRBJ1-4; D might be TRBD1 (5 bases). This CDR3 comprises 11 residues. Germline lookup yields CDR1 SEHNR and CDR2 FQNEAQ (reference sequence). The V end lost 5 bases, the J end lost 14 bases, and 12 bases lay between the germline ends. CDR3 sequence reads: CASSPQEGLFF. CDR3 DNA sequence: TGTGCCAGCAGCCCCCAAGAGGGGCTGTTTTTT. Supplemented by reference TRBV7-9 and TRBJ1-4, the full variable domain reads DTGVSQNPRHKITKRGQNVTFRCDPISEHNRLYWYRQTLGQGPEFLTYFQNEAQLEKSRLLSDRFSAERPKGSFSTLEIQRTEQGDSAMYLCASSPQEGLFFGSGTQLSVL.

In this sample, this clone turned up a few times. The chain joins TRBV5-1 to TRBJ1-6, with 9 nucleotides matching TRBD1. Per the germline V gene, CDR1 is SGHRS and CDR2 is YFSETQ. CDR3 size: 16 residues. Trimming removed 7 bases from V and 10 bases from J; junction bases left unmatched: 15. The chain's CDR3 is CASALDDGTGSSPLHF. The DNA for the CDR3 is TGCGCCAGCGCACTAGACGACGGGACAGGGTCCTCACCCCTCCACTTT.

The J gene is TRBJ1-6, the V gene TRBV11-2; D is undetermined. In germline, CDR1 is SGHAT, CDR2 FQNNGV. CDR3 size: 12 residues. V was shortened by 1 base and J by 11 bases, with 6 bases between the two germline ends. Here the CDR3 reads CASSLGSTPLHF. For the CDR3, the DNA is TGTGCCAGCAGCTTAGGGTCTACACCCCTCCACTTT.

This clone was observed a few times. At the DNA level, this CDR3 is encoded by other sequences in the same sample as well. V gene TRBV28 combines with J gene TRBJ1-4, with D unresolved. This CDR3 is built from 14 residues. CDR1 is MDHEN, CDR2 SYDVKM, per germline. The V and J ends lost 6 bases and 2 bases respectively, with 10 bases between them. CDR3 sequence reads: CASSRVGTNEKLFF. The CDR3 DNA is TGTGCCAGCAGCCGGGTTGGGACTAATGAAAAACTGTTTTTT. The full variable domain, in which reference TRBV28 and TRBJ1-4 provide the parts outside the CDR3, is DVKVTQSSRYLVKRTGEKVFLECVQDMDHENMFWYRQDPGLGLRLIYFSYDVKMKEKGDIPEGYSVSREKKERFSLILESASTNQTSMYLCASSRVGTNEKLFFGSGTQLSVL.

The chain links TRBV5-1 to TRBJ2-3; D is undetermined. This CDR3 comprises 13 residues. V gave up 2 bases and J gave up 0 bases, with 4 bases separating them. Germline CDR1 SGHRS, CDR2 YFSETQ. The CDR3 sequence is CASSFDSTDTQYF. The DNA for the CDR3 is TGCGCCAGCAGCTTCGATAGCACAGATACGCAGTATTTT.

V gene TRBV7-8 combines with J gene TRBJ2-7; 11 nucleotides align to TRBD2. V trimming: 0 bases; J trimming: 5 bases; junction bases outside the gene matches: 6. Germline CDR1 is SGHVS and CDR2 is FQNEAQ. There are 16 residues in the CDR3. The CDR3 protein is CASSLAGSGGADEQYF. DNA of the CDR3: TGTGCCAGCAGCTTAGCGGGTAGCGGGGGGGCTGACGAGCAGTACTTC.

V gene TRBV29-1 combines with J gene TRBJ2-2, with D perhaps assigned TRBD1 or TRBD2 (6 bases each). Trimming took off 7 bases at V and 2 bases at J, with 14 bases between the two ends. The CDR3 totals 14 residues. The germline V gene encodes CDR1 SQVTM and CDR2 ANQGSEA. This CDR3 reads CSALWGANTGELFF. DNA of the CDR3: TGCAGCGCTCTGTGGGGGGCCAACACCGGGGAGCTGTTTTTT.

This clone has only a few counts. The CDR3 DNA follows: TGCAGCGTTTCAGAAACCAACACTGAAGCTTTCTTT. It specifies CSVSETNTEAFF. V and J are TRBV29-1 and TRBJ1-1; no reliable D call. From germline, CDR1 is SQVTM and CDR2 ANQGSEA. V was clipped by 5 bases and J by 2 bases, with 9 bases between them. This CDR3 has 12 residues.

The chain combines TRBV6-6 with TRBJ1-2; D perhaps matches TRBD1 (6 bases). V shed 3 bases and J shed 1 base, with 12 bases lying between them. The germline V gene encodes CDR1 MNHNY and CDR2 SVGAGI (reference sequence). This CDR3 region has 15 residues. The CDR3 DNA sequence: TGTGCCAGCAGTTATCCACAGGGTTTTAACTATGGCTACACCTTC. Its translation is CASSYPQGFNYGYTF.

This clone appeared a few times. This CDR3 is CATGGGAEQYF. The CDR3 DNA sequence: TGTGCCACCGGAGGCGGGGCAGAGCAGTACTTC. The chain is built from TRBV2 and TRBJ2-7; maybe TRBD2 (6 bases). CDR3 length equals 11 residues. Germline values: CDR1 SNHLY, CDR2 FYNNEI. Trimming took 10 bases from V and 7 from J, leaving 14 bases between them.

Here the CDR3 reads CATSGGPGETQYF. CDR3 in DNA: TGTGCCACCTCGGGGGGTCCGGGCGAGACCCAGTACTTC. The rearrangement uses TRBV11-2 and TRBJ2-5; 7 bases are a match to TRBD2. CDR1 and CDR2 from the germline V gene are SGHAT and FQNNGV. The CDR3 contains 13 residues. J lost 5 bases, V lost 10 bases, and 10 bases had no gene match.

The chain combines TRBV5-1 with TRBJ2-3; D is perhaps TRBD1 (5 bases). Germline assignment: CDR1 SGHRS and CDR2 YFSETQ. The CDR3 contains 16 residues. V was shortened by 3 bases and J by 0 bases, with 14 bases between the two germline ends. The CDR3 region has the DNA TGCGCCAGCAGCTCCCGACAGACCCGGAGCACAGATACGCAGTATTTT. It codes for CASSSRQTRSTDTQYF.

As concerns this clone: The junction departs from the called germline gene at one end, perhaps through a read error. The CDR3 DNA is TGCGCCAGCCGCTTGGCGTACCGAGGGCGCGGTAACTATGGCTACACCTTC. This sequence encodes CASRLAYRGRGNYGYTF. The V gene is TRBV5-1, the J gene TRBJ1-2; D gene ambiguous. Germline V CDR1 and CDR2: SGHRS, YFSETQ. The CDR3 sequence is 17 residues long.

The chain recombines TRBV18 with TRBJ2-7, with 11 bases lining up with TRBD1. This CDR3 is built from 15 residues. J lost 7 bases, V lost 4 bases, and 9 bases had no gene match. The germline gives CDR1 KGHSH, CDR2 LQKENI. This CDR3 is CASSRRGQGAREQYF. In DNA form, the CDR3 reads TGTGCCAGCTCACGCCGCGGACAGGGGGCGCGTGAGCAGTACTTC.

This clone was seen once. The V call is TRBV2, the J call TRBJ2-5; 9 bases are shared with TRBD2. This CDR3 region has 13 residues. Germline CDR1 and CDR2: SNHLY and FYNNEI. Trimming removed 8 bases from V and 7 bases from J; junction bases left unmatched: 8. The CDR3 DNA follows: TGTGCCAGCCTACTAGCGGGTGATTGGACCCAGTACTTC. As protein: CASLLAGDWTQYF.

The genes are TRBV10-3 and TRBJ2-7; TRBD2 aligns across 8 bases. The CDR3 has 15 residues. CDR1 and CDR2 (germline): ENHRY, SYGVKD. V lost 3 bases and J lost 2; bases outside the gene matches: 6. Here the CDR3 DNA reads TGTGCCATCAGTGACCGGGCGGGGGGCACCTACGAGCAGTACTTC. Its protein is CAISDRAGGTYEQYF.

The rearrangement joins TRBV29-1 to TRBJ2-3, with a weak D call TRBD2 (5 bases). In germline, CDR1 is SQVTM, CDR2 ANQGSEA. The CDR3 consists of 13 residues. V lost 3 bases, J lost 1 base, and 8 bases lay in between. DNA of the CDR3: TGCAGCGTTGAGTTGGGAGGCACAGATACGCAGTATTTT. It encodes CSVELGGTDTQYF.

V and J are TRBV2 and TRBJ2-6, with D maybe TRBD1 (6 bases). The CDR3 contains 15 residues. Between the trimmed V and J ends, which lost 6 bases and 2 bases, there was a span of 11 bases. The germline gives CDR1 SNHLY, CDR2 FYNNEI. CDR3 coding DNA: TGTGCCAGCAGCGGCAGGGGTGCTGGGGCCAACGTCCTGACTTTC. Amino acids: CASSGRGAGANVLTF.

The J gene is TRBJ1-1, the V gene TRBV7-6; 7 bases map to TRBD1. CDR1 and CDR2 from the germline V gene are SGHVS and FNYEAQ. With V trimmed by 5 bases and J by 6 bases, 6 bases remained unmatched. This CDR3 has 13 residues. In DNA form, the CDR3 reads TGTGCCAGCAGCCTTCGACAGGGTGCTGAAGCTTTCTTT. Encoded protein: CASSLRQGAEAFF.